Sequencing of this T cell receptor beta chain was carried out in a study of blood T cell repertoires in COVID-19 (dated by TCRdb to between 2020 and 2021). With respect to the entire study: Collaborator samples came from the United States, Italy and Spain and covered acute and convalescent phases of COVID-19. Subjects who had been exposed to COVID-19, were actively infected with it, or had recovered from it provided the deeply sampled blood TCRbeta repertoires that made up the dataset. The material from the prospective study consisted of cDNA or gDNA derived from T cells, B-cell-depleted T cells, or PBMCs. The samples were drawn from two sources: the first 160 participants of the ongoing ImmuneRACE study, and 1,000 to 1,500 subjects contributed by 6 global collaborators. Sample metadata almost always included a de-identified subject ID, COVID-19 status, age in years and sex. HLA class I and class II types, where available, came from metadata supplied by the sample provider rather than from assay-based typing. The repertoires were released in a freely available public database meant as a resource for research on the immune response to SARS-CoV-2.

TCRbeta CDR3 regions were amplified from genomic DNA using the immunoSEQ Assay, a bias-controlled multiplex PCR. The study's processing was this. Nucleated cell counts per sample were estimated from amplification of reference gene primers within the assay. To quantify the absolute abundance of each unique TCRbeta CDR3 rearrangement, sequence reads were collapsed and filtered. Productive Simpson clonality was computed per sample as the square root of Simpson's diversity index over productive rearrangements. This is the immuneACCESS table as TCRdb keeps it, with only in-frame sequences that have V and J called. A part of the clones is gone; compared with another copy, unresolved V genes explain less than half, and the rest is unexplained. V, J and clone size reflect that table, while D and trimming were determined from the DNA. The sample contains about 160,000 clones, roughly 84% of them found a single time. The ten largest account for about 14% of the sample.

A single count supports this clone. Its antigen is still unknown. No quality values exist for individual bases; no much larger clone is one base distant. Results the study describes overall, beyond this receptor: The quantity of clinical and demographic metadata differed by source and by participant and was supplied without curation.

Whole blood was collected in K2EDTA tubes by collaborating institutions according to the institutions' own protocols. Collaborator samples were shipped for TCRbeta analysis as frozen whole blood, isolated PBMCs, or DNA extracted from either sample type. From the cysteine through the phenylalanine, the CDR3 covers 15 amino acids. The retained sequence is limited to the CDR3, 45 bases, with the frame set at the first base. From a lookup of the germline V gene (reference sequence), CDR1 and CDR2 are SEHNR and FQNEAQ. V sheds 4 bases and J sheds 4 bases, leaving 15 bases between their ends. This receptor was taken from a man younger than 30 with active or convalescent COVID-19. The chain is encoded by TRBV7-9 joined to TRBJ2-3; the D gene is perhaps TRBD2, from 5 matching bases. The material sequenced was peripheral blood. DNA sequence: TGTGCCAGCAGCTACGCTAGCTCTGCCCCAGATACGCAGTATTTT. Translation gives CASSYASSAPDTQYF.